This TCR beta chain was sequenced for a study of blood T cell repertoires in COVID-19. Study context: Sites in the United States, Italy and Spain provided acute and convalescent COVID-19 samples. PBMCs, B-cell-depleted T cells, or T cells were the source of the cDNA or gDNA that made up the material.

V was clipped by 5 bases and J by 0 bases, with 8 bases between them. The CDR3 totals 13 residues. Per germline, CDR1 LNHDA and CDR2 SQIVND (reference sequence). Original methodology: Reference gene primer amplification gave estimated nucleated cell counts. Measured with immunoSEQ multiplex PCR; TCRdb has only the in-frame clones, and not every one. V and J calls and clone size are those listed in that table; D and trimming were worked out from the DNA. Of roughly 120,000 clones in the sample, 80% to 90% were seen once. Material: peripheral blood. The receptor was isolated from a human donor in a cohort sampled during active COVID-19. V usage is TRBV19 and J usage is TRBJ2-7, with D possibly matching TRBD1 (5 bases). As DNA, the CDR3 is TGTGCCAGTAGTGCCGACAGCTCCTACGAGCAGTACTTC. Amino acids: CASSADSSYEQYF. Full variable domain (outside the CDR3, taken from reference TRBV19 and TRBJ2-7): DGGITQSPKYLFRKEGQNVTLSCEQNLNHDAMYWYRQDPGQGLRLIYYSQIVNDFQKGDIAEGYSVSREKKESFPLTVTSAQKNPTAFYLCASSADSSYEQYFGPGTRLTVT.